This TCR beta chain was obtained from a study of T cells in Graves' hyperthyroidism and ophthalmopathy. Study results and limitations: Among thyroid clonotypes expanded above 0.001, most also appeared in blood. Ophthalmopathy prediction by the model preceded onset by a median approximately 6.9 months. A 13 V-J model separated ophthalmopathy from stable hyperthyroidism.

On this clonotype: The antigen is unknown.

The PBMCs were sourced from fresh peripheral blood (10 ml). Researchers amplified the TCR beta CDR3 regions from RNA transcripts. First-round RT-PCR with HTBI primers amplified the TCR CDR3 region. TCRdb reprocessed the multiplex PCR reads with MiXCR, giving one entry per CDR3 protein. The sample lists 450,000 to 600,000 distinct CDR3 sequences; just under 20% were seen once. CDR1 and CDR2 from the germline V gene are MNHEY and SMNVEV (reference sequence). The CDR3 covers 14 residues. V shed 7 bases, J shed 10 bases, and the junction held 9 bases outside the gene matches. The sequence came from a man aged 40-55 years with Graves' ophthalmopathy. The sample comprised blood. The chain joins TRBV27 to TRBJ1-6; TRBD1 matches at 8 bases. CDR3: CASKRQGSRSPLHF. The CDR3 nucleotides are TGTGCCAGCAAAAGACAGGGGTCAAGGTCACCCCTCCACTTT.